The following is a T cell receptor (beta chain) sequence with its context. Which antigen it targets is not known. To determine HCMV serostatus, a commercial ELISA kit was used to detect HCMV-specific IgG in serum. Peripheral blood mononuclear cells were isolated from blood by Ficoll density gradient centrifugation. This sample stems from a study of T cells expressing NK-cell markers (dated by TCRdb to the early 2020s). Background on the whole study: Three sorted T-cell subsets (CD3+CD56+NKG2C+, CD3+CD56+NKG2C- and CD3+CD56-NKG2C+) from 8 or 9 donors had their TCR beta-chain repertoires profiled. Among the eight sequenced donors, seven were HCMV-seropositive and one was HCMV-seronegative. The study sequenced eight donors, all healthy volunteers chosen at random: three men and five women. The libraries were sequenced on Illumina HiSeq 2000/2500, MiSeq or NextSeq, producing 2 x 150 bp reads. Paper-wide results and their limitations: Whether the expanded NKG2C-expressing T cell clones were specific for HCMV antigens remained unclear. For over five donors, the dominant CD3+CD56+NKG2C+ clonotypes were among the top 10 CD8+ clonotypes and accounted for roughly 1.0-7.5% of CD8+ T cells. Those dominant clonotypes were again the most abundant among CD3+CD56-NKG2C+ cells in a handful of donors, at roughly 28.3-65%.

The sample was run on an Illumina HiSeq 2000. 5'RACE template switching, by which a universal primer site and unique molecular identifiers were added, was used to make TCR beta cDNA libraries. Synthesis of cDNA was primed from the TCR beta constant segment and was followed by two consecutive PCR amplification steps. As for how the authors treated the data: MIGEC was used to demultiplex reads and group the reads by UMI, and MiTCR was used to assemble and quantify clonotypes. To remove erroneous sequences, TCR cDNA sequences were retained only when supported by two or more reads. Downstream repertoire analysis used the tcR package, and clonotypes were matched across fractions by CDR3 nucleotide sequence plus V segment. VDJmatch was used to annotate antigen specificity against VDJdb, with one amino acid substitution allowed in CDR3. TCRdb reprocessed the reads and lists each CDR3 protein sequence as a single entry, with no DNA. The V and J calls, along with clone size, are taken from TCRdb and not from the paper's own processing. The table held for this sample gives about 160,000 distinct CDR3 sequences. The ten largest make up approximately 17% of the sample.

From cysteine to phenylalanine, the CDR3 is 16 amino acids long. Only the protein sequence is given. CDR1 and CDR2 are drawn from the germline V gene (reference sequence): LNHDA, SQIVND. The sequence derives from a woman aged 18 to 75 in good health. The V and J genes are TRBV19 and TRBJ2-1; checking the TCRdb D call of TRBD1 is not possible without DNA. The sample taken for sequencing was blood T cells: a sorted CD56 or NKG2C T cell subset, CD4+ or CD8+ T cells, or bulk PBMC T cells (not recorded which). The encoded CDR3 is CASSIRFAGVGNEQFF.